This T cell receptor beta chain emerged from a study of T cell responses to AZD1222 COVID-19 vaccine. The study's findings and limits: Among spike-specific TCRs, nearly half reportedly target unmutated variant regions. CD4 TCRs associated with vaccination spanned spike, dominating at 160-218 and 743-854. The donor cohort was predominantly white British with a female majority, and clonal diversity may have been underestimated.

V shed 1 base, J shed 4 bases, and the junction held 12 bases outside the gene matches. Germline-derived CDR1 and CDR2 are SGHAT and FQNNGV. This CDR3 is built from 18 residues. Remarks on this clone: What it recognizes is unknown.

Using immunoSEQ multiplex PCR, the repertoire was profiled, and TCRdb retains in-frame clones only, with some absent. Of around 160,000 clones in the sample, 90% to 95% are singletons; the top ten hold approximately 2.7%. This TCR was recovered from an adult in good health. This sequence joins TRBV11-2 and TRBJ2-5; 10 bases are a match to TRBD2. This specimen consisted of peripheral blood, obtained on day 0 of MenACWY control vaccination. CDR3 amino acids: CASSLGGGAAGGGETQYF. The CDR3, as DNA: TGTGCCAGCAGCTTAGGGGGCGGAGCAGCGGGAGGGGGAGAGACCCAGTACTTC.